This TCR beta chain was sequenced in a study of T-cell reconstitution after alpha-beta-depleted transplantation in children. Notes on the study in general: There were some patients whose high TCRbeta diversity at day 60 came from surviving recipient T cells and thymic progenitors. The authors attributed T-cell counts and diversity one year after transplant mostly to newly produced T cells. Expanded graft clones numbering several hundred reportedly gave rise to alpha-beta T cells about two months after transplant.

Unique molecular identifiers were used to barcode this TCRbeta library. TCRdb used MiXCR to reprocess the PCR reads, holding one entry per CDR3 protein. Here the sample spans around 490,000 distinct CDR3 sequences, 11% being singletons. Concerning this clonotype: Its matching antigen is unknown.

V was clipped by 2 bases and J by 0 bases, with 8 bases between them. CDR3 length: 15 amino acids. Germline V gene data show CDR1 as LNHDA and CDR2 as SQIVND (reference sequence). The receptor was isolated from a female patient between 2 and 15 years old who had a stem cell transplant for aplastic anemia, so the T cells may come from the graft donor. Here the sequenced sample was PBMCs, mostly from graft donor cells, taken 180 days after TCRalphabeta/CD19-depleted stem cell transplant. The V call is TRBV19, the J call TRBJ2-1; D is uncertain. The CDR3 region is CASSIIDGSYNEQFF. The CDR3, as DNA: TGTGCCAGTAGTATAATCGACGGCTCCTACAATGAGCAGTTCTTC. Full variable domain (rest looked up from reference TRBV19 and TRBJ2-1): DGGITQSPKYLFRKEGQNVTLSCEQNLNHDAMYWYRQDPGQGLRLIYYSQIVNDFQKGDIAEGYSVSREKKESFPLTVTSAQKNPTAFYLCASSIIDGSYNEQFFGPGTRLTVL.